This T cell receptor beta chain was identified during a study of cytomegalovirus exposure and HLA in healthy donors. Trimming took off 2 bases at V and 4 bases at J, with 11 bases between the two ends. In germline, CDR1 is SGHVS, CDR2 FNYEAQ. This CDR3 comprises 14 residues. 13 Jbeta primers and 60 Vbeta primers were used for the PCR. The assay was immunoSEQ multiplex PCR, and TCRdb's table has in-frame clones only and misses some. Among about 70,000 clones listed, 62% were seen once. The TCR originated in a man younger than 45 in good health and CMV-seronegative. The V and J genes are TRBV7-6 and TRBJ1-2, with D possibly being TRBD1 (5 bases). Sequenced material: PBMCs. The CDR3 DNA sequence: TGTGCCAGCAGCTTAAGGGGCGAAAGCTATGGCTACACCTTC. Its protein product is CASSLRGESYGYTF.